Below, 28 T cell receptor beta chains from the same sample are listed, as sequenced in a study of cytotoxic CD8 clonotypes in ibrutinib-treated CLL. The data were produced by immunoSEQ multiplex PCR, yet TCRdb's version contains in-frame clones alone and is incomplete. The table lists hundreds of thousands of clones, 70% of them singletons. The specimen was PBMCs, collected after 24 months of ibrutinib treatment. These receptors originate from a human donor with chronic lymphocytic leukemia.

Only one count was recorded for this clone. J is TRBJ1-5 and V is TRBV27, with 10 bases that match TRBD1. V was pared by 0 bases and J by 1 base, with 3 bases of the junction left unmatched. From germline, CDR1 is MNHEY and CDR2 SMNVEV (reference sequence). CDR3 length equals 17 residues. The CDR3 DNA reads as TGTGCCAGCAGTTTATCGGGGACAGGGGTAAGCAATCAGCCCCAGCATTTT. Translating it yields CASSLSGTGVSNQPQHF.

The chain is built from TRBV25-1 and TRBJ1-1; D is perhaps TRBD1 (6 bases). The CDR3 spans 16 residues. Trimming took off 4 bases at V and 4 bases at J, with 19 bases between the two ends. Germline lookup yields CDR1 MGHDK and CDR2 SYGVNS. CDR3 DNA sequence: TGTGCCAGCAGTGCACCTTTCACAAGGGGGATCACTGAAGCTTTCTTT. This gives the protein CASSAPFTRGITEAFF. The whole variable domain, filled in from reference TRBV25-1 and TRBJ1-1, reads EADIYQTPRYLVIGTGKKITLECSQTMGHDKMYWYQQDPGMELHLIHYSYGVNSTEKGDLSSESTVSRIRTEHFPLTLESARPSHTSQYLCASSAPFTRGITEAFFGQGTRLTVV.

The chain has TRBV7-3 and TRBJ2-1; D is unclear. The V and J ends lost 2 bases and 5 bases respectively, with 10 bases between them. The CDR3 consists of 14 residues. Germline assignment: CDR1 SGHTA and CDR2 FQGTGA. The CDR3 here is CASSLAPNDNEQFF. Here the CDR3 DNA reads TGTGCCAGCAGCTTAGCACCGAACGACAATGAGCAGTTCTTC.

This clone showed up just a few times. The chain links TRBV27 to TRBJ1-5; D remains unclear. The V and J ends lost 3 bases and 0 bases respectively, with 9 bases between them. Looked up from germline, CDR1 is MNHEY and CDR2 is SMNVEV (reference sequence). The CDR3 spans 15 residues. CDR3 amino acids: CASSFERYSNQPQHF. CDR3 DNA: TGTGCCAGCAGTTTCGAAAGGTATAGCAATCAGCCCCAGCATTTT.

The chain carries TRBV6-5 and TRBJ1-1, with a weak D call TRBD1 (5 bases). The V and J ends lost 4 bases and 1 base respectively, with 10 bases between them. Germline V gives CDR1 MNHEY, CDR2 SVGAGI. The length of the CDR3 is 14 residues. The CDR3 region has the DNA TGTGCCAGCAGTTTGGACGGACAGAACACTGAAGCTTTCTTT. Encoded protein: CASSLDGQNTEAFF.

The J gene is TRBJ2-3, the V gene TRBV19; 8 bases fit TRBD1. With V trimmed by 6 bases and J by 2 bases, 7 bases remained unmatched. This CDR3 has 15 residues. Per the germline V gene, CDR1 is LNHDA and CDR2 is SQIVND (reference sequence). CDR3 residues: CASSRTGLNTDTQYF. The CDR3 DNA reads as TGTGCCAGTAGCCGGACAGGGTTGAACACAGATACGCAGTATTTT.

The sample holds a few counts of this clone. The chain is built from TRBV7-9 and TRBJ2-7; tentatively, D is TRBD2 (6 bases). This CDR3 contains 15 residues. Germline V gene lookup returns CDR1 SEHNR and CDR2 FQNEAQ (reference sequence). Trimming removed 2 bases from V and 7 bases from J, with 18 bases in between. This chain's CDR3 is CASSLMGLAATEQYF. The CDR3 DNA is TGTGCCAGCAGCTTAATGGGACTGGCAGCTACGGAGCAGTACTTC.

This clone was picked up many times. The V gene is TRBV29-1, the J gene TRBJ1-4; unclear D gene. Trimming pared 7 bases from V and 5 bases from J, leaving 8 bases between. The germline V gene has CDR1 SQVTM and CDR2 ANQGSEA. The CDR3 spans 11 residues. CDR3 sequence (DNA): TGCAGCGCAAGGCAAAATGAAAAACTGTTTTTT. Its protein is CSARQNEKLFF.

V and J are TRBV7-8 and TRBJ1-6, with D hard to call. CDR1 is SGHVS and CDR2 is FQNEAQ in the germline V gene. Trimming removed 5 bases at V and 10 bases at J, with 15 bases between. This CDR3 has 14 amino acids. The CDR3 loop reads CASSRFLGNSPLHF. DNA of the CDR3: TGTGCCAGCAGCCGATTCTTAGGGAACTCACCCCTCCACTTT. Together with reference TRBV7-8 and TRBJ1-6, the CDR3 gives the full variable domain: GAGVSQSPRYKVAKRGQDVALRCDPISGHVSLFWYQQALGQGPEFLTYFQNEAQLDKSGLPSDRFFAERPEGSVSTLKIQRTQQEDSAVYLCASSRFLGNSPLHFGNGTRLTVT.

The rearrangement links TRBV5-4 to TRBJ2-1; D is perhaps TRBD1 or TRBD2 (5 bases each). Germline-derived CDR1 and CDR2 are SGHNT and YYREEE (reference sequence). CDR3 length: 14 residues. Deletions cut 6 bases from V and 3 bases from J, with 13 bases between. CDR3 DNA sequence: TGTGCCAGCAAAGGGACGGACCACTACAATGAGCAGTTCTTC. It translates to CASKGTDHYNEQFF.

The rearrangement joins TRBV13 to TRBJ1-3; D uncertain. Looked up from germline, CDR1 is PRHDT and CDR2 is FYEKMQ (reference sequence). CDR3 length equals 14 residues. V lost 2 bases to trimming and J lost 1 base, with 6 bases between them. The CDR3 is CASSLQGSGNTIYF. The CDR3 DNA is TGTGCCAGCAGCTTACAAGGATCTGGAAACACCATATATTTT.

The CDR3 loop reads CASSSDGSTDTQYF. The CDR3 DNA reads TGTGCCAGCAGTAGCGACGGAAGCACAGATACGCAGTATTTT. J is TRBJ2-3 and V is TRBV25-1; no definite D call. CDR3 length: 14 amino acids. The germline V gene encodes CDR1 MGHDK and CDR2 SYGVNS. Trimming cost V 5 bases and J 0 bases, with 9 bases left between them.

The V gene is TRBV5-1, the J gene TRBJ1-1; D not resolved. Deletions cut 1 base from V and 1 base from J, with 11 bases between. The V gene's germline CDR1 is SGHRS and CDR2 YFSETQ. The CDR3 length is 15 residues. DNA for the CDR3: TGCGCCAGCAGCTTGACGACGGCGCCGAACACTGAAGCTTTCTTT. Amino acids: CASSLTTAPNTEAFF.

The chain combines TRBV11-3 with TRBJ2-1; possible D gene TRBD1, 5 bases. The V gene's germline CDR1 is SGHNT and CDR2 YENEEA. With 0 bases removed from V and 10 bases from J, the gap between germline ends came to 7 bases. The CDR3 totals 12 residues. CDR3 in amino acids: CASSLDRTEQFF. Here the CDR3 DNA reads TGTGCCAGCAGCTTAGACCGGACAGAGCAGTTCTTC. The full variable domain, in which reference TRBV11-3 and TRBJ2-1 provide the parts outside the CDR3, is EAGVVQSPRYKIIEKKQPVAFWCNPISGHNTLYWYLQNLGQGPELLIRYENEEAVDDSQLPKDRFSAERLKGVDSTLKIQPAELGDSAVYLCASSLDRTEQFFGPGTRLTVL.

The CDR3 region is CASKISFEQYF. The CDR3 DNA follows: TGTGCCAGCAAGATCTCCTTTGAGCAGTACTTC. The chain recombines TRBV6-6 with TRBJ2-7; D is uncertain. Germline V gene data show CDR1 as MNHNY and CDR2 as SVGAGI (reference sequence). This CDR3 contains 11 residues. Deletions cut 7 bases from V and 7 bases from J, with 11 bases between.

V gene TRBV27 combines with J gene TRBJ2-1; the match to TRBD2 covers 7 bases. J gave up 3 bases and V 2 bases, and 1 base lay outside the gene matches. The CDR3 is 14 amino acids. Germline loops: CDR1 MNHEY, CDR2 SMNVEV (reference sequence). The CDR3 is CASSLSGVYNEQFF. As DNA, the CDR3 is TGTGCCAGCAGTTTAAGCGGGGTCTACAATGAGCAGTTCTTC.

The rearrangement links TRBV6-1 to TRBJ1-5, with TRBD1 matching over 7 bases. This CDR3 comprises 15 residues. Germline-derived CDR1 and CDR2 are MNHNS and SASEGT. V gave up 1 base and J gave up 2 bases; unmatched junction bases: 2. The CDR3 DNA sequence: TGTGCCAGCAGTGAAGGAGGGGGCGGCAATCAGCCCCAGCATTTT. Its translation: CASSEGGGGNQPQHF.

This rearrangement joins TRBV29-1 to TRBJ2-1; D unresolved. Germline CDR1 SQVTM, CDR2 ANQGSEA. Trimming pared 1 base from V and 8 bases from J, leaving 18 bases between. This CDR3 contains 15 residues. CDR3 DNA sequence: TGCAGCGTTGAAGTGCATATCTATGAGTCCTATGAGCAGTTCTTC. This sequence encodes CSVEVHIYESYEQFF.

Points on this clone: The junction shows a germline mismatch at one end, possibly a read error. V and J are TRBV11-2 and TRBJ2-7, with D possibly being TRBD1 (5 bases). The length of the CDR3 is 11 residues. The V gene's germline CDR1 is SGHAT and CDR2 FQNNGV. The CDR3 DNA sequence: TGTGCCAGCAGCTTCGTAGGGGATTGTCACTTC. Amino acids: CASSFVGDCHF.

The CDR3 DNA reads as TGTGCCAGTAGTAGTCCTAGCTCAGATACGCAGTATTTT. This gives the protein CASSSPSSDTQYF. The chain couples TRBV19 to TRBJ2-3; D might be TRBD2 (5 bases). Germline assignment: CDR1 LNHDA and CDR2 SQIVND (reference sequence). This CDR3 comprises 13 residues. V was trimmed by 4 bases and J by 4 bases, leaving 9 bases between them.

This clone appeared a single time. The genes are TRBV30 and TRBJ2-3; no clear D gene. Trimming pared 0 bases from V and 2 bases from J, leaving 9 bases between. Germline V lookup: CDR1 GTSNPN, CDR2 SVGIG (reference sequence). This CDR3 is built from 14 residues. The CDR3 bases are TGTGCCTGGAGTGTATCTAGTTTCACAGATACGCAGTATTTT. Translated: CAWSVSSFTDTQYF.

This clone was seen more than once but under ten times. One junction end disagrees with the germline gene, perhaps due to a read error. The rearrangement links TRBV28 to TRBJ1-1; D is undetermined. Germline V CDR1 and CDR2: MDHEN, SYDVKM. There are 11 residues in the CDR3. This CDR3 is CASIRNTEAFF. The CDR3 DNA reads TGTGCAAGCATACGGAACACTGAAGCTTTCTTT.

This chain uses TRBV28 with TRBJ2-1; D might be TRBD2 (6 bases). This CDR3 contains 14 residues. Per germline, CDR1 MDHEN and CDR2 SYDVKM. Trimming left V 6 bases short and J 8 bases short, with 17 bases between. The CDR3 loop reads CASRQIPPGDEQFF. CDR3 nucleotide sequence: TGTGCCAGCAGACAGATTCCGCCGGGGGATGAGCAGTTCTTC.

This CDR3 reads CASSYENSYGYTF. The CDR3 bases are TGTGCCAGCAGTTACGAGAACAGTTATGGCTACACCTTC. This sequence joins TRBV6-6 and TRBJ1-2; D gene ambiguous. V was cut by 2 bases and J by 5 bases, with 9 bases left in between. The germline V gene encodes CDR1 MNHNY and CDR2 SVGAGI (reference sequence). CDR3 length equals 13 residues.

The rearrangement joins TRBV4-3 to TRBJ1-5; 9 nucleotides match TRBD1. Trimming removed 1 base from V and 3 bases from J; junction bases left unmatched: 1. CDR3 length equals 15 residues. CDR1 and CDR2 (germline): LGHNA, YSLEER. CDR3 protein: CASSQGTGANQPQHF. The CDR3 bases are TGCGCCAGCAGCCAAGGGACAGGGGCCAATCAGCCCCAGCATTTT.

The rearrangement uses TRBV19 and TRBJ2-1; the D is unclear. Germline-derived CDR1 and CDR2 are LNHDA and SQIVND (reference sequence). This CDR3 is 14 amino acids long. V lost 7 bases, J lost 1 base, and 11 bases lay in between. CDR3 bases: TGTGCCAGTAATCCGGGTGGGTCCTACAATGAGCAGTTCTTC. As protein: CASNPGGSYNEQFF.

The CDR3 DNA is TGCAGTGCCCCGAGGGGCTATGGCTACACCTTC. Residues: CSAPRGYGYTF. The rearrangement joins TRBV20-1 to TRBJ1-2, with D perhaps matching TRBD1 (5 bases). Germline CDR1 DFQATT, CDR2 SNEGSKA (reference sequence). The CDR3 contains 11 residues. V was pared by 6 bases and J by 4 bases, with 9 bases between.

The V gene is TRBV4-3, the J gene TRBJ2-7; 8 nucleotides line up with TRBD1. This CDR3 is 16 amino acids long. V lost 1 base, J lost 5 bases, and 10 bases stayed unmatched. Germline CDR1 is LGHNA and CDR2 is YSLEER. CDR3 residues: CASSQGRGQGRDEQYF. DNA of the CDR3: TGCGCCAGCAGCCAAGGGCGAGGACAGGGTCGGGACGAGCAGTACTTC.